The rows below give T cell receptor beta chains drawn from one sample of a study of blood T cell repertoires in COVID-19. Clones were read by immunoSEQ multiplex PCR, and TCRdb kept only the in-frame ones, dropping some. The sample includes 250,000 to 350,000 clones, around 90% of them seen just once. The specimen was peripheral blood. The origin of the receptors is a woman in her forties or fifties who had recovered from COVID-19. Both conserved end residues are part of each CDR3. The D gene is left open where the match is weak. The size entry is marked missing in some rows and otherwise reads once, few, many or a size class.

TRBJ2-2	-	-	TRBV5-1	CASSLRLVRGGANTGELFF	TGCGCCAGCAGCTTGCGGTTAGTTAGGGGTGGAGCGAACACCGGGGAGCTGTTTTTT
TRBJ1-5	-	TRBD1	TRBV20-1	CSATDRGNDQPQHF	TGCAGTGCTACTGACAGGGGGAACGATCAGCCCCAGCATTTT
TRBJ1-6	few	TRBD1	TRBV4-1	CASSQGRTGGAPLHF	TGCGCCAGCAGCCAAGGGCGGACAGGGGGGGCACCCCTCCACTTT
TRBJ1-1	-	-	TRBV3-1/TRBV3-2	CASSQGDRNTEAFF	TGTGCCAGCAGCCAAGGCGACAGGAACACTGAAGCTTTCTTT
TRBJ2-3	-	-	TRBV3-1/TRBV3-2	CASSQVDAGASTDTQYF	TGTGCCAGCAGCCAAGTCGATGCGGGGGCGAGCACAGATACGCAGTATTTT
TRBJ1-2	-	-	TRBV13	CASRPGGSNYGYTF	TGTGCCAGCAGGCCGGGGGGAAGTAACTATGGCTACACCTTC
TRBJ1-1	many	TRBD1	TRBV10-3	CAISGTGGQISMNTEAFF	TGTGCCATCAGTGGGACAGGGGGCCAGATAAGCATGAACACTGAAGCTTTCTTT
TRBJ2-3	-	-	TRBV30	CAWNKGGSDTQYF	TGTGCCTGGAATAAAGGGGGATCAGATACGCAGTATTTT
TRBJ2-1	-	-	TRBV6-2/TRBV6-3	CASSTTTQSFSSYNEQFF	TGTGCCAGCAGCACCACTACCCAGAGCTTCAGCTCCTACAATGAGCAGTTCTTC
TRBJ1-3	-	-	TRBV5-1	CASSLTGMGNTIYF	TGCGCCAGCAGCTTGACGGGGATGGGAAACACCATATATTTT
TRBJ1-5	-	-	TRBV6-5	CASSYSEGGQPQHF	TGTGCCAGCAGTTACTCTGAAGGGGGTCAGCCCCAGCATTTT
TRBJ2-1	many	TRBD2	TRBV6-5	CASSYNSGSGDEQFF	TGTGCCAGCAGTTATAATAGCGGGAGTGGGGATGAGCAGTTCTTC
TRBJ2-1	-	TRBD2	TRBV2	CASSEAQWGGDLIF	TGTGCCAGCAGTGAAGCGCAATGGGGGGGGGATCTGATCTTC
TRBJ2-3	-	-	TRBV7-3	CASSLQVQGDTQYF	TGTGCCAGCAGCCTACAGGTCCAAGGGGATACGCAGTATTTT
TRBJ2-1	-	-	TRBV5-4	CASSPPQRGPGDGEQFF	TGTGCCAGCAGCCCCCCCCAGCGCGGGCCCGGGGATGGTGAGCAGTTCTTC
TRBJ1-2	-	-	TRBV19	CASSKGREGILGGYTF	TGTGCCAGTAGCAAGGGCAGGGAAGGAATCTTGGGAGGCTACACCTTC
TRBJ2-7	-	TRBD1	TRBV28	CATGTVTYEQYF	TGTGCCACCGGGACAGTTACCTACGAGCAGTACTTC
TRBJ2-5	-	-	TRBV6-6	CASSYFQGGETQYF	TGTGCCAGCAGTTACTTCCAGGGAGGCGAGACCCAGTACTTC
TRBJ2-7	-	TRBD2	TRBV4-1	CASSQELSGGFREQYF	TGCGCCAGCAGCCAAGAGCTTAGCGGGGGGTTCCGCGAGCAGTACTTC
TRBJ2-1	-	-	TRBV7-2	CAFGRDDSSYNEQFF	TGTGCCTTCGGGCGGGACGACAGCTCCTACAATGAGCAGTTCTTC
TRBJ1-6	many	TRBD1	TRBV6-2/TRBV6-3	CASSDRTGSNSPLHF	TGTGCCAGCAGTGACCGGACAGGGAGCAATTCACCCCTCCACTTT
TRBJ1-5	-	TRBD1	TRBV27	CASSLRQGNQPQHF	TGTGCCAGCAGTCTAAGACAGGGAAATCAGCCCCAGCATTTT
TRBJ2-7	-	TRBD2	TRBV10-3	CATETSGSSYEQYF	TGTGCCACCGAGACTAGCGGGAGCTCTTACGAGCAGTACTTC
TRBJ1-1	-	-	TRBV2	CASSVNMNTEAFF	TGTGCCAGCAGTGTCAACATGAACACTGAAGCTTTCTTT
TRBJ1-2	few	TRBD1	TRBV28	CASTLSDRGGYGYTF	TGTGCCAGCACTCTTTCCGACAGGGGAGGGTATGGCTACACCTTC
TRBJ2-4	once	TRBD1	TRBV7-2	CASSPTGGGITIQYF	TGTGCCAGCAGCCCGACAGGGGGCGGGATTACCATTCAGTACTTC
TRBJ2-7	-	-	TRBV11-2	CASSLEGRAYEQYF	TGTGCCAGCAGCTTAGAGGGCAGAGCCTACGAGCAGTACTTC
TRBJ2-1	-	-	TRBV30	CAWSLVGGEQFF	TGTGCCTGGAGTTTGGTGGGGGGTGAGCAGTTCTTC
TRBJ2-4	few	TRBD1	TRBV27	CASSSLTGSFLAKNIQYF	TGTGCCAGCAGTTCGCTGACAGGGAGTTTTCTAGCCAAAAACATTCAGTACTTC
TRBJ1-3	-	-	TRBV9	CASSVDGSRASGNTIYF	TGTGCCAGCAGCGTAGACGGGAGCCGAGCTTCCGGAAACACCATATATTTT
TRBJ1-6	-	TRBD1	TRBV6-5	CASSSTGSSYNSPLHF	TGTGCCAGCAGTTCGACAGGGAGCTCCTATAATTCACCCCTCCACTTT
TRBJ1-1	-	TRBD1	TRBV30	CAWSGQGEAFF	TGTGCCTGGAGTGGACAGGGAGAAGCTTTCTTT
TRBJ2-4	-	-	TRBV29-1	CSVEDRVGKGAKNIQYF	TGCAGCGTTGAAGATCGGGTAGGCAAGGGGGCCAAAAACATTCAGTACTTC
TRBJ1-2	-	TRBD1	TRBV5-8	CASSLRSGQALYGYTF	TGTGCCAGCAGCTTAAGGTCAGGACAGGCCCTCTATGGCTACACCTTC